This is a list of T cell receptor beta chains from one sample in a study of T-cell reconstitution after alpha-beta-depleted transplantation in children. TCRdb recomputed calls from the PCR reads with MiXCR, one row per CDR3 protein. This sample has fewer than 550,000 distinct CDR3 sequences, with around 10% found just once. The starting material was PBMCs, mostly from graft donor cells, obtained 180 days after TCRalphabeta/CD19-depleted stem cell transplant. These receptors came from a female patient aged 2-10 years who had a stem cell transplant for aplastic anemia, so the T cells may come from the graft donor. CDR3s include the opening cysteine and the closing phenylalanine or tryptophan. The D gene is left open where the match is weak. Clone size appears in some rows only: once, few, many, or a class for an expanded clone.

D	V	J	size	DNA	CDR3
.	TRBV21-1	TRBJ1-5	.	TGTGCCAGCAGCCCCCTAAGGGGGCGGCGGCAGCCCCAGCATTTT	CASSPLRGRRQPQHF
TRBD1	TRBV20-1	TRBJ1-1	.	TGCAGTGCTCAGGGGGCTCGAGAGGCTTTCTTT	CSAQGAREAFF
TRBD2	TRBV29-1	TRBJ2-5	few	TGCAGCGTAGCGGGACTAGCGGGACTACAAGAGACCCAGTACTTC	CSVAGLAGLQETQYF
TRBD1	TRBV29-1	TRBJ1-4	.	TGCAGCGTTTCCCGGACAGGGTTTGAAAAACTGTTTTTT	CSVSRTGFEKLFF
.	TRBV5-1	TRBJ2-7	.	TGCGCCAGCAGCCTTACAGGCCCTCAATCCTACGAGCAGTACTTC	CASSLTGPQSYEQYF
.	TRBV28	TRBJ2-2	.	TGTGCCAGCACCTTAAACAGGGCCACCGGGGAGCTGTTTTTT	CASTLNRATGELFF
TRBD1	TRBV10-1	TRBJ1-4	many	TGCGCCAGCAGTGCCGGACAGGGACCCAATGAAAAACTGTTTTTT	CASSAGQGPNEKLFF
.	TRBV4-3	TRBJ1-3	.	TGCGCCAGCAGCCTCCTCCGGGGGGGGGTCAACACCATATATTTT	CASSLLRGGVNTIYF
TRBD2	TRBV10-3	TRBJ2-3	.	TGTGCCATCAGTGAGTCGCTAGCGGGAGTGGAAGATACGCAGTATTTT	CAISESLAGVEDTQYF
.	TRBV6-5	TRBJ2-1	few	TGTGCCAGCAGTTCCCAGGGAGGGGGCAGAAGCTCCTACAATGAGCAGTTCTTC	CASSSQGGGRSSYNEQFF
.	TRBV20-1	TRBJ1-1	few	TGCAGTGCTAAGCCGGCAGGGAGGACTGAAGCTTTCTTT	CSAKPAGRTEAFF
.	TRBV6-2/TRBV6-3	TRBJ2-1	.	TGTGCCAGCACCGTGGGAGTTGGGGTTCCCTACAATGAGCAGTTCTTC	CASTVGVGVPYNEQFF
.	TRBV12-3/TRBV12-4	TRBJ1-1	.	TGTGCCAGCAGATTAGGGGGGGATGAAGCTTTCTTT	CASRLGGDEAFF
.	TRBV4-2	TRBJ1-3	many	TGTGCCAGCAGCCAAGATCCGACCTCTGGAAACACCATATATTTT	CASSQDPTSGNTIYF
TRBD2	TRBV20-1	TRBJ2-7	.	TGCAGTGCTCTCCAGGATTCTAGCGGGAGGGTGCAGTACTTC	CSALQDSSGRVQYF
.	TRBV28	TRBJ2-1	few	TGTGCCAGCAGTTTCCGGACGTACTTCCCCTACAATGAGCAGTTCTTC	CASSFRTYFPYNEQFF
.	TRBV20-1	TRBJ1-2	few	TGCAGTGCTAGAGCCCTCAGGGGCCGCTATGGCTACACCTTC	CSARALRGRYGYTF
.	TRBV20-1	TRBJ1-2	.	TGCAGTGCTAGAGATCTGGCGGGGGACCTTGCCGGCTATGGCTACACCTTC	CSARDLAGDLAGYGYTF
TRBD1	TRBV29-1	TRBJ2-7	.	TGCAGCGTTGAAGAGGAACAGGGGTTACGGTACGAGCAGTACTTC	CSVEEEQGLRYEQYF
.	TRBV20-1	TRBJ2-1	few	TGCAGTGCTCGGGGGAGGGGGACCTACAATGAGCAGTTCTTC	CSARGRGTYNEQFF
TRBD2	TRBV7-2	TRBJ2-1	many	TGTGCCAGCGGGGAGTCTAGCGGGAGAGAATACAATGAGCAGTTCTTC	CASGESSGREYNEQFF
TRBD2	TRBV20-1	TRBJ2-1	many	TGCAGTGCCTGGACTAGCGGAAGACCCTACAATGAGCAGTTCTTC	CSAWTSGRPYNEQFF
.	TRBV29-1	TRBJ2-1	many	TGCAGCGCTCCGACTTACAGCTCCTACAATGAGCAGTTCTTC	CSAPTYSSYNEQFF
.	TRBV11-2	TRBJ2-4	.	TGTGCCAGCAGCTTAGGGGGCGTCCTAGGCAAAAACATTCAGTACTTC	CASSLGGVLGKNIQYF
TRBD2	TRBV4-3	TRBJ2-1	.	TGCGCCAGCAGCCTAAGACTAGCCCACTACACGGATGAGCAGTTCTTC	CASSLRLAHYTDEQFF
.	TRBV28	TRBJ2-3	.	TGTGCCAGCAGGAGTGCCTTACCCACAGATACGCAGTATTTT	CASRSALPTDTQYF
TRBD2	TRBV7-2	TRBJ2-7	few	TGTGCCAGCAGCTTAGGCGTAGCGGGAACGGCCTACGAGCAGTACTTC	CASSLGVAGTAYEQYF
TRBD1	TRBV29-1	TRBJ1-5	.	TGCAGCGTTGCCACAGGGGGCCAGCCCCAGCATTTT	CSVATGGQPQHF
TRBD2	TRBV12-5	TRBJ2-5	many	TGTGCTAGTGGTCCTACGTGGACTAGCGGGAGGGCGGAGACCCAGTACTTC	CASGPTWTSGRAETQYF
.	TRBV29-1	TRBJ2-5	few	TGCAGCGCCTGGCGGGGTACGTTTGGCAGGGGCCAAGAGACCCAGTACTTC	CSAWRGTFGRGQETQYF
TRBD1	TRBV28	TRBJ1-6	.	TGTGCCAGCAGTTCTGGACAGGGGAGGAATTCACCCCTCCACTTT	CASSSGQGRNSPLHF
.	TRBV9	TRBJ1-3	few	TGTGCCAGCAGCGTAGGGGCAGCTGCTAACTCTGGAAACACCATATATTTT	CASSVGAAANSGNTIYF
TRBD2	TRBV7-8	TRBJ2-1	many	TGTGCCAGCAGCCCTAGGGGACTAGCCCATGAGCAGTTCTTC	CASSPRGLAHEQFF
TRBD1	TRBV15	TRBJ1-6	many	TGTGCCACCAGCAGAGAATCGCCAGGGGGCTTCACCCTCCACTTT	CATSRESPGGFTLHF
.	TRBV28	TRBJ1-2	.	TGTGCCAGCAGTTTGGATTTCCGGGTTCGTGGCTACACCTTC	CASSLDFRVRGYTF
.	TRBV7-9	TRBJ2-1	few	TGTGCCAGCAGCACGTGGAGGGGGGAAGCCTACAATGAGCAGTTCTTC	CASSTWRGEAYNEQFF
.	TRBV4-1	TRBJ1-1	few	TGCGCCAGCAGCCAAGGAGGCGGGGGGGGTGAAGCTTTCTTT	CASSQGGGGGEAFF
TRBD2	TRBV25-1	TRBJ2-1	few	TGTGCCCCTTGCGCCGGGGGGAGCGGGAAGCAGTTCTTC	CAPCAGGSGKQFF
TRBD1	TRBV7-2	TRBJ1-4	few	TGTGCCAGCAGCTTGGACAGGGGTTACGGAGAAAAACTGTTTTTT	CASSLDRGYGEKLFF
TRBD1	TRBV28	TRBJ2-7	few	TGTGCCAGCAGTCGGGACAGTGTAGCCTACGAGCAGTACTTC	CASSRDSVAYEQYF
.	TRBV28	TRBJ2-7	few	TGTGCCAGCAGCCGTCGCCGCTACGAGCAGTACTTC	CASSRRRYEQYF
.	TRBV29-1	TRBJ2-3	.	TGCAGCGTTGACGGGGACGGCGGCACAGATACGCAGTATTTT	CSVDGDGGTDTQYF
TRBD1	TRBV25-1	TRBJ1-6	many	TGTGCCAGCAATCGGGACAGCAATTCACCCCTCCACTTT	CASNRDSNSPLHF
TRBD2	TRBV9	TRBJ2-1	few	TGTGCCAGCAGCGTAGATACTAGCGGGATAGACAATGAGCAGTTCTTC	CASSVDTSGIDNEQFF
.	TRBV20-1	TRBJ2-7	few	TGCAGTGCTAGATCTGCGGCGGGGCAGACCTACGAGCAGTACTTC	CSARSAAGQTYEQYF
TRBD1	TRBV11-2	TRBJ2-7	few	TGTGCCAGCAGCTTAGGGACAGGGGACGAGCAGTACTTC	CASSLGTGDEQYF
.	TRBV27	TRBJ1-6	few	TGTGCCAGCAGCCCGATGGATAATTCACCCCTCCACTTT	CASSPMDNSPLHF
TRBD2	TRBV5-1	TRBJ2-7	few	TGCGCCAGCAGCTTGGCCCCAAGCTCGGGACTAGCATACTACGAGCAGTACTTC	CASSLAPSSGLAYYEQYF
.	TRBV6-5	TRBJ2-4	.	TGTGCCAGCAGTTACTCGATAGGGTCAAAAAACATTCAGTACTTC	CASSYSIGSKNIQYF
.	TRBV15	TRBJ2-5	.	TGTGCCACCAGCGGACCCGGTCAAGAGACCCAGTACTTC	CATSGPGQETQYF
TRBD2	TRBV20-1	TRBJ2-1	few	TGCAGTGCTTACGAACCGGGACTAGCGGGAGTCTACAATGAGCAGTTCTTC	CSAYEPGLAGVYNEQFF
TRBD2	TRBV20-1	TRBJ2-7	.	TGCAGTGCCCGTGACTACGGGAGGGCCGACTACGAGCAGTACTTC	CSARDYGRADYEQYF
TRBD2	TRBV10-3	TRBJ2-7	few	TGTGCCATCAGTGGGGCCCTAGCGGTGACCTACGAGCAGTACTTC	CAISGALAVTYEQYF
TRBD1	TRBV4-2	TRBJ1-2	.	TGTGCCAGCAGCCAAGACTGGCAGGGGGCAGGTGGCTACACCTTC	CASSQDWQGAGGYTF
TRBD2	TRBV11-1	TRBJ2-7	.	TGTGCCAGCAGCTTAGAGGAAGCGGGGGGGCGCGAGCAGTACTTC	CASSLEEAGGREQYF
.	TRBV20-1	TRBJ1-2	.	TGCAGTGCTAGAGACAGGGGAAATGGCTACACCTTC	CSARDRGNGYTF
TRBD1	TRBV29-1	TRBJ1-2	few	TGCAGCGTGAAGGGGGCAGGGGTAGACTATGGCTACACCTTC	CSVKGAGVDYGYTF
.	TRBV9	TRBJ2-1	few	TGTGCCAGCACCGAAGTAGGGACCCCGACCTACAATGAGCAGTTCTTC	CASTEVGTPTYNEQFF
TRBD1	TRBV30	TRBJ1-5	.	TGTGCCTGGAGTGCACCAGGGACAGGGGGCAATCAGCCCCAGCATTTT	CAWSAPGTGGNQPQHF